The rows below give T cell receptor beta chains drawn from one sample of a study of T cells in Graves' hyperthyroidism and ophthalmopathy. Each CDR3 protein is one row after TCRdb ran MiXCR on the multiplex PCR reads. The sample lists 300,000 to 400,000 distinct CDR3 sequences, 11% to 15% seen once, with approximately 10% in the top ten. Input material: blood. The receptors originated from an older woman with Graves' hyperthyroidism. The conserved cysteine and the conserved F or W are not part of the CDR3 here. The D gene is left open where the match is weak.

len | v_gene | d_gene | CDR3aa
11 | TRBV2 | - | ASWGRGGEKLF
15 | TRBV6-1 | TRBD2 | ASNRGLAGGPAYEQY
11 | TRBV3-1 | - | ASSQREYNEQF
11 | TRBV5-1 | - | ASSIDRGNGYT
10 | TRBV12-3/TRBV12-4 | - | ASSFWGHEQY
11 | TRBV27 | - | ASSLTALGGYT
11 | TRBV29-1 | - | SVTRGANTEAF
12 | TRBV9 | - | ASSVFGVTDTQY
10 | TRBV27 | - | ASSLYGAEAF
13 | TRBV19 | TRBD1 | ASSEGAERGYGYT
11 | TRBV12-3/TRBV12-4 | - | ASSDTGRSPLH
12 | TRBV19 | - | ASSITGDSYEQY
13 | TRBV13 | TRBD2 | ASSPKTSGAYEQY
13 | TRBV11-2 | TRBD2 | ASSLFSGTGYEQF
13 | TRBV7-2 | - | ASSPSIAPYNEQF
13 | TRBV10-3 | TRBD2 | AIREGLAGGYEQY
14 | TRBV11-3 | TRBD1 | ASSLEQGGNTGELF
14 | TRBV6-1 | - | ASSHGHSRGLGGYT
14 | TRBV24-1 | TRBD1 | ATSDTGTGRWETQY
13 | TRBV19 | TRBD2 | ASTPFSGNYNEQF
15 | TRBV11-2 | TRBD2 | ASSLEGGSWGPGEQF
11 | TRBV19 | TRBD1 | ASKLDRGYGYT
14 | TRBV7-3 | TRBD2 | ASSHGLAGVGNEQF
11 | TRBV2 | TRBD1 | ASNRPGGDGYT
12 | TRBV4-1 | - | ASSQTDFSYEQY
11 | TRBV7-2 | TRBD1 | ASSFGQDTEAF
14 | TRBV18 | TRBD1 | ASSPQGAPGTDTQY
13 | TRBV24-1 | TRBD2 | ATSRAGEGADTQY
10 | TRBV12-3/TRBV12-4 | TRBD1 | ASSFSGGGYT
15 | TRBV6-1 | TRBD1 | ASNPGQGSWGANVLT
12 | TRBV19 | - | ASSIRTVNYGYT
9 | TRBV24-1 | - | ATSDSNGYT
14 | TRBV7-3 | TRBD2 | ASSTGLAGGMNTQY
13 | TRBV20-1 | TRBD1 | SATPNDRANTEAF
11 | TRBV27 | - | TSSLKNQETQY
19 | TRBV12-5 | TRBD2 | ASGLVLPGLAGVSSYNEQF
16 | TRBV19 | TRBD2 | ASSKTSGRTSSYNEQF
12 | TRBV2 | TRBD2 | ASRWRESPSEQY
11 | TRBV10-3 | - | AISEAFSYEQY
16 | TRBV9 | TRBD1 | ASSVVGTGGSGANVLT
13 | TRBV7-8 | TRBD2 | ASYPTGRPAGEQY
12 | TRBV4-2 | TRBD2 | ASSQLAGGGDQY
13 | TRBV11-2 | TRBD2 | TSSRGGGSYNEQF
12 | TRBV18 | - | ASSRDLAKNIQY
14 | TRBV20-1 | - | SARDGGVPTNEKLF
12 | TRBV6-2/TRBV6-3 | - | ASSYQDRIEKLF
15 | TRBV7-8 | TRBD2 | ASSLMTSGGGDNEQF
14 | TRBV28 | TRBD1 | ASSLPGGTLGNTQY
13 | TRBV2 | - | ASRWRPHATGELF
12 | TRBV6-1 | TRBD1 | ASTGQGAGDTQY
11 | TRBV6-2/TRBV6-3 | - | ASSYLRSGEQY
13 | TRBV24-1 | TRBD2 | ATSGASGTTDTQY
16 | TRBV5-5 | TRBD2 | ASSLAPSSGRPSYEQY